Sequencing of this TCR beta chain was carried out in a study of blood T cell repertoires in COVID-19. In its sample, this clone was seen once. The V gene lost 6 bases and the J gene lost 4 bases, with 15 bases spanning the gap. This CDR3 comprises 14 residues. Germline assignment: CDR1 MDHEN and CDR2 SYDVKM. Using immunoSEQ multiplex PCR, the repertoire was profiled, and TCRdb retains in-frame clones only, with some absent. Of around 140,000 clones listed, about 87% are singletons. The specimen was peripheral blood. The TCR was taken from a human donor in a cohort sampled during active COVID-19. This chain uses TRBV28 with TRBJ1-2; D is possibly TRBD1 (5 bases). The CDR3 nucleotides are TGTGCCAGCAGACCCCAAACGGACACCTATGGCTACACCTTC. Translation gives CASRPQTDTYGYTF.